These T cell receptor beta chains were read from a single sample in a study of blood T cell repertoires in COVID-19. Assay used: immunoSEQ multiplex PCR; TCRdb lists only in-frame clones, some missing. This sample has around 30,000 clones; 91% occur once, and the top ten carry approximately 3.7%. Sequences were obtained from peripheral blood. Receptor source: a man aged 55 to 69 with acute or convalescent COVID-19. The CDR3 runs from the conserved cysteine through the conserved F or W. Fields, in order: J gene, V gene, D gene, clone size, CDR3 protein, CDR3 DNA. D genes are given only for firm matches. Part of the rows lack a size; the others show once, few, many or a class for expanded clones.

j_call: TRBJ2-1
v_call: TRBV29-1
d_call: TRBD2
clone_size: .
cdr3_aa: CSVVAGASLGEQFF
cdr3_nt: TGCAGCGTTGTAGCGGGAGCCTCTCTAGGTGAGCAGTTCTTC

j_call: TRBJ2-1
v_call: TRBV5-1
d_call: .
clone_size: once
cdr3_aa: CASSFESGISYNEQFF
cdr3_nt: TGCGCCAGCAGCTTTGAATCGGGTATCTCCTACAATGAGCAGTTCTTC

j_call: TRBJ2-1
v_call: TRBV6-5
d_call: TRBD2
clone_size: .
cdr3_aa: CASSAAAGRNEQFF
cdr3_nt: TGTGCCAGCAGCGCCGCGGCCGGGAGGAATGAGCAGTTCTTC

j_call: TRBJ2-5
v_call: TRBV5-4
d_call: .
clone_size: .
cdr3_aa: CASSLRLRRETQYF
cdr3_nt: TGTGCCAGCAGCCTGAGACTGAGGCGGGAGACCCAGTACTTC

j_call: TRBJ1-5
v_call: TRBV6-5
d_call: TRBD1
clone_size: .
cdr3_aa: CASSRDRGHNQPQHF
cdr3_nt: TGTGCCAGCAGCAGGGACAGGGGACACAATCAGCCCCAGCATTTT

j_call: TRBJ1-5
v_call: TRBV19
d_call: .
clone_size: once
cdr3_aa: CASSEDSGQPQHF
cdr3_nt: TGTGCCAGTAGTGAGGACTCTGGGCAGCCCCAGCATTTT

j_call: TRBJ2-5
v_call: TRBV11-2
d_call: .
clone_size: .
cdr3_aa: CASSLGRVGKETQYF
cdr3_nt: TGTGCCAGCAGCTTAGGCCGGGTCGGGAAAGAGACCCAGTACTTC

j_call: TRBJ2-7
v_call: TRBV7-9
d_call: TRBD2
clone_size: .
cdr3_aa: CASSSLAGATYEQYF
cdr3_nt: TGTGCCAGCAGTTCACTAGCGGGAGCCACCTACGAGCAGTACTTC

j_call: TRBJ2-7
v_call: TRBV27
d_call: TRBD2
clone_size: .
cdr3_aa: CACGGTYEQYF
cdr3_nt: TGTGCCTGCGGGGGAACCTACGAGCAGTACTTC

j_call: TRBJ1-3
v_call: TRBV4-1
d_call: TRBD1
clone_size: .
cdr3_aa: CASSPGGSGKSSGNTIYF
cdr3_nt: TGCGCCAGCAGCCCAGGGGGGAGTGGTAAATCCTCTGGAAACACCATATATTTT

j_call: TRBJ1-1
v_call: TRBV18
d_call: .
clone_size: .
cdr3_aa: CASSLQGSTEAFF
cdr3_nt: TGTGCCAGCTCACTACAGGGTAGCACTGAAGCTTTCTTT

j_call: TRBJ1-1
v_call: TRBV30
d_call: TRBD1
clone_size: .
cdr3_aa: CAWSGTGNTEAFF
cdr3_nt: TGTGCCTGGAGTGGGACAGGGAACACTGAAGCTTTCTTT

j_call: TRBJ2-5
v_call: TRBV5-5
d_call: TRBD2
clone_size: .
cdr3_aa: CASRKGLVETQYF
cdr3_nt: TGTGCCAGCAGAAAGGGACTAGTTGAGACCCAGTACTTC

j_call: TRBJ1-4
v_call: TRBV6-4
d_call: .
clone_size: .
cdr3_aa: CAVHPGLVNEKLFF
cdr3_nt: TGTGCCGTTCACCCAGGGCTAGTTAATGAAAAACTGTTTTTT

j_call: TRBJ1-2
v_call: TRBV3-1/TRBV3-2
d_call: TRBD1
clone_size: .
cdr3_aa: CASSQEDRPYGYTF
cdr3_nt: TGTGCCAGCAGCCAAGAGGACAGGCCCTATGGCTACACCTTC

j_call: TRBJ2-7
v_call: TRBV6-2/TRBV6-3
d_call: .
clone_size: .
cdr3_aa: CASSSPSYEQYF
cdr3_nt: TGTGCCAGCAGCTCCCCTTCCTACGAGCAGTACTTC

j_call: TRBJ1-3
v_call: TRBV7-2
d_call: .
clone_size: few
cdr3_aa: CASSLRAGPSSGGNTIYF
cdr3_nt: TGTGCCAGCAGCTTAAGGGCGGGGCCTAGCTCTGGTGGAAACACCATATATTTT

j_call: TRBJ2-5
v_call: TRBV2
d_call: .
clone_size: .
cdr3_aa: CASSWSGQETQYF
cdr3_nt: TGTGCCAGCAGTTGGTCAGGGCAGGAGACCCAGTACTTC

j_call: TRBJ1-4
v_call: TRBV5-1
d_call: TRBD1
clone_size: once
cdr3_aa: CASSSQGKGEKLFF
cdr3_nt: TGCGCCAGCAGCTCACAGGGGAAGGGGGAAAAACTGTTTTTT

j_call: TRBJ2-2
v_call: TRBV4-2
d_call: TRBD2
clone_size: .
cdr3_aa: CASSQGGGDTGELFF
cdr3_nt: TGTGCCAGCAGCCAAGGGGGAGGGGACACCGGGGAGCTGTTTTTT

j_call: TRBJ1-2
v_call: TRBV12-3/TRBV12-4
d_call: .
clone_size: .
cdr3_aa: CASSFRQLYGYTF
cdr3_nt: TGTGCCAGCAGTTTTAGACAGTTGTATGGCTACACCTTC

j_call: TRBJ1-5
v_call: TRBV6-2/TRBV6-3
d_call: .
clone_size: .
cdr3_aa: CASSYAYSNQPQHF
cdr3_nt: TGTGCCAGCAGTTACGCCTATAGCAATCAGCCCCAGCATTTT

j_call: TRBJ1-3
v_call: TRBV5-5
d_call: .
clone_size: once
cdr3_aa: CASRWTAGNTIYF
cdr3_nt: TGTGCCAGCAGGTGGACAGCTGGAAACACCATATATTTT

j_call: TRBJ1-5
v_call: TRBV11-3
d_call: .
clone_size: .
cdr3_aa: CASRGGVRDRINQPQHF
cdr3_nt: TGTGCCAGCCGTGGGGGCGTCCGAGACAGGATAAATCAGCCCCAGCATTTT

j_call: TRBJ2-1
v_call: TRBV27
d_call: TRBD2
clone_size: .
cdr3_aa: CASSSPRGGVYNEQFF
cdr3_nt: TGTGCCAGCAGTTCCCCTAGGGGAGGGGTTTACAATGAGCAGTTCTTC

j_call: TRBJ2-2
v_call: TRBV9
d_call: .
clone_size: .
cdr3_aa: CASSVGGTQGRAGELFF
cdr3_nt: TGTGCCAGCAGCGTAGGCGGGACTCAGGGACGGGCCGGGGAGCTGTTTTTT

j_call: TRBJ1-2
v_call: TRBV25-1
d_call: .
clone_size: once
cdr3_aa: CASRTDTDYGYTF
cdr3_nt: TGTGCCAGCAGGACAGACACAGACTATGGCTACACCTTC

j_call: TRBJ2-3
v_call: TRBV18
d_call: .
clone_size: .
cdr3_aa: CASSPSYTDTQYF
cdr3_nt: TGTGCCAGCTCCCCGAGCTACACAGATACGCAGTATTTT

j_call: TRBJ1-2
v_call: TRBV5-1
d_call: TRBD1
clone_size: .
cdr3_aa: CASSLLQGNYGYTF
cdr3_nt: TGCGCCAGCAGCTTGCTACAGGGGAACTATGGCTACACCTTC

j_call: TRBJ2-3
v_call: TRBV24-1
d_call: .
clone_size: .
cdr3_aa: CATSDLGDTLKSTDTQYF
cdr3_nt: TGTGCCACCAGTGATTTAGGGGACACCCTTAAGAGCACAGATACGCAGTATTTT